The entry below gives a single T cell receptor (beta chain) sequence along with its context. Its target is unknown. The CDR3 covers 16 residues. Germline assignment: CDR1 SGHTA and CDR2 FQGNSA. Between the trimmed V and J ends, which lost 0 bases and 8 bases, there was a span of 17 bases. This record belongs to a study of shared clonotypes between healthy human individuals. As defined, naive CD8 cells were CD45RO-negative and positively selected for CCR7, with terminally differentiated effector memory CD45RA+ cells excluded. Repertoires were generated with immunoSEQ multiplex PCR, while TCRdb's copy carries only in-frame clones and drops some. Of hundreds of thousands of clones detected, around 95% appear once; the ten largest clones hold approximately 0.12%. Study-wide points: It was the few donors that limited the genetic and exposure-history diversity represented.

The chain carries TRBV7-2 and TRBJ1-5; possibly TRBD1 for D (5 bases). This sequence was found in a woman aged 25 to 39 in good health. Sequenced sample: naive CD8+ T cells sorted from blood. The CDR3 DNA reads as TGTGCCAGCAGCTTAGCCGGGCAGGGTTGGATGGAGCCCCAGCATTTT. It translates to CASSLAGQGWMEPQHF.